The rows below give T cell receptor beta chains drawn from one sample of a study of blood T cell repertoires in COVID-19. The table came from immunoSEQ multiplex PCR; TCRdb's copy has only in-frame clones and leaves some out. The repertoire holds a few hundred thousand clones, around 92% seen once, with 0.95% to 1.5% in the top ten. Specimen: peripheral blood. These receptors all stem from a middle-aged man with acute or convalescent COVID-19. Each CDR3 is given with its conserved first and last residue. Fields, in order: D gene, J gene, clone size, V gene, CDR3 DNA, CDR3 protein. D genes are given only for firm matches. A clone size is listed for some rows: how often the clone was seen (once, few, many), or a class if it is expanded.

D gene: TRBD2
J gene: TRBJ2-1
clone size: once
V gene: TRBV7-9
CDR3 DNA: TGTGCCAGCACCTACGGGGAGCGGGGGTTCAATGAGCAGTTCTTC
CDR3 protein: CASTYGERGFNEQFF

D gene: TRBD1
J gene: TRBJ2-1
clone size: -
V gene: TRBV6-5
CDR3 DNA: TGTGCCAGCAGTACGCCACAGGGGGCTTCTGTTGAGCAGTTCTTC
CDR3 protein: CASSTPQGASVEQFF

D gene: TRBD1
J gene: TRBJ1-2
clone size: -
V gene: TRBV5-1
CDR3 DNA: TGCGCCAGCAGCCTGGGGACAGCGGTTCGATACTATGGCTACACCTTC
CDR3 protein: CASSLGTAVRYYGYTF

D gene: -
J gene: TRBJ1-1
clone size: -
V gene: TRBV12-3/TRBV12-4
CDR3 DNA: TGTGCCAGCAGTCCCAGCGCTGAAGCTTTCTTT
CDR3 protein: CASSPSAEAFF

D gene: -
J gene: TRBJ1-1
clone size: -
V gene: TRBV19
CDR3 DNA: TGTGCCAGTAGTATCCAAAACACTGAAGCTTTCTTT
CDR3 protein: CASSIQNTEAFF

D gene: -
J gene: TRBJ1-6
clone size: -
V gene: TRBV27
CDR3 DNA: TGTGCCAGCAGTGTAGCCGCGTGGGCACCCCTCCACTTT
CDR3 protein: CASSVAAWAPLHF

D gene: -
J gene: TRBJ1-6
clone size: once
V gene: TRBV6-7
CDR3 DNA: TGTGCCAGCAGTTACCCCGACAGAAAGGTCGGTTCACCCCTCCACTTT
CDR3 protein: CASSYPDRKVGSPLHF

D gene: -
J gene: TRBJ1-4
clone size: -
V gene: TRBV21-1
CDR3 DNA: TGTGCCAGCAGCAATGAGGGCCCCGGTAATGAAAAACTGTTTTTT
CDR3 protein: CASSNEGPGNEKLFF

D gene: TRBD1
J gene: TRBJ2-3
clone size: -
V gene: TRBV7-2
CDR3 DNA: TGTGCCAGCAGCTTCGGACAGGGGTACACAGATACGCAGTATTTT
CDR3 protein: CASSFGQGYTDTQYF

D gene: TRBD2
J gene: TRBJ2-7
clone size: -
V gene: TRBV2
CDR3 DNA: TGTGCCAGCAGTGCGGTAGCGGGCACTTCCTACGAGCAGTACTTC
CDR3 protein: CASSAVAGTSYEQYF

D gene: TRBD1
J gene: TRBJ2-7
clone size: -
V gene: TRBV2
CDR3 DNA: TGTGCCAGCATGCCGGGACAGACCTCCTACGAGCAGTACTTC
CDR3 protein: CASMPGQTSYEQYF

D gene: -
J gene: TRBJ1-2
clone size: -
V gene: TRBV5-6
CDR3 DNA: TGTGCCAGCAGCTTGTTTCTCGTCTACACCTTC
CDR3 protein: CASSLFLVYTF

D gene: -
J gene: TRBJ2-2
clone size: -
V gene: TRBV2
CDR3 DNA: TGTGCCAGCCTTGAGAGACAGCTCACCAGTACGAACACCGGGGAGCTGTTTTTT
CDR3 protein: CASLERQLTSTNTGELFF

D gene: -
J gene: TRBJ2-7
clone size: -
V gene: TRBV27
CDR3 DNA: TGTGCCAGCAGTCTCCGGATAGGAGCCACCTACGAGCAGTACTTC
CDR3 protein: CASSLRIGATYEQYF

D gene: -
J gene: TRBJ2-5
clone size: -
V gene: TRBV7-2
CDR3 DNA: TGTGCCAGCAGCTTAGATTTATCGGTTGCGGAGACCCAGTACTTC
CDR3 protein: CASSLDLSVAETQYF

D gene: -
J gene: TRBJ1-3
clone size: -
V gene: TRBV9
CDR3 DNA: TGTGCCAGCAGCGTAGGGTCGCGGAGCTCTGGAAACACCATATATTTT
CDR3 protein: CASSVGSRSSGNTIYF

D gene: -
J gene: TRBJ1-2
clone size: -
V gene: TRBV27
CDR3 DNA: TGTGCCAGCAGTTTGTTCGGAGGCTATGGCTACACCTTC
CDR3 protein: CASSLFGGYGYTF

D gene: -
J gene: TRBJ2-3
clone size: -
V gene: TRBV7-9
CDR3 DNA: TGTGCCAGCAGCCCGGAGTTGACTAGCACAGATACGCAGTATTTT
CDR3 protein: CASSPELTSTDTQYF

D gene: -
J gene: TRBJ2-2
clone size: -
V gene: TRBV6-6
CDR3 DNA: TGTGCCAGCAGCGGCAGGCCCGGGGAGCTGTTTTTT
CDR3 protein: CASSGRPGELFF

D gene: TRBD1
J gene: TRBJ1-6
clone size: -
V gene: TRBV30
CDR3 DNA: TGTGCCTGGAGTGAGGGACAGGGTTCTTCACCCCTCCACTTT
CDR3 protein: CAWSEGQGSSPLHF

D gene: -
J gene: TRBJ1-1
clone size: -
V gene: TRBV5-1
CDR3 DNA: TGCGCCAGCAGTCCGGGCGGGTACGCTGAAGCTTTCTTT
CDR3 protein: CASSPGGYAEAFF

D gene: -
J gene: TRBJ1-1
clone size: -
V gene: TRBV25-1
CDR3 DNA: TGTGCCAGCAGCGATGACAGGTGGCGTGGGGAAACTGAAGCTTTCTTT
CDR3 protein: CASSDDRWRGETEAFF

D gene: -
J gene: TRBJ1-6
clone size: -
V gene: TRBV5-8
CDR3 DNA: TGTGCCAGCAGCTTGCGAAGGGAGGGAATGAGTCCACCCCTCCACTTT
CDR3 protein: CASSLRREGMSPPLHF

D gene: -
J gene: TRBJ1-1
clone size: -
V gene: TRBV6-5
CDR3 DNA: TGTGCCAGCAGCTCCCCTTCTGAAGCTTTCTTT
CDR3 protein: CASSSPSEAFF

D gene: TRBD1
J gene: TRBJ1-1
clone size: -
V gene: TRBV30
CDR3 DNA: TGTGCCTGGGGGACAGGGATCGACACTGAAGCTTTCTTT
CDR3 protein: CAWGTGIDTEAFF

D gene: -
J gene: TRBJ1-2
clone size: -
V gene: TRBV28
CDR3 DNA: TGTGCCAGCAGACCCCTAACCCCCTCAGGGCATAACTATGGCTACACCTTC
CDR3 protein: CASRPLTPSGHNYGYTF

D gene: TRBD1
J gene: TRBJ1-2
clone size: once
V gene: TRBV6-2/TRBV6-3
CDR3 DNA: TGTGCCAGCAGTCAACCGCGGGACAGCTATGGCTACACCTTC
CDR3 protein: CASSQPRDSYGYTF

D gene: -
J gene: TRBJ2-3
clone size: -
V gene: TRBV29-1
CDR3 DNA: TGCAGCGTTGAAGGGACTAGCACAGATACGCAGTATTTT
CDR3 protein: CSVEGTSTDTQYF

D gene: -
J gene: TRBJ2-5
clone size: -
V gene: TRBV5-1
CDR3 DNA: TGCGCCAGCAGCTTGGACAGAGTCCAAGAGACCCAGTACTTC
CDR3 protein: CASSLDRVQETQYF

D gene: TRBD1
J gene: TRBJ2-2
clone size: -
V gene: TRBV3-1/TRBV3-2
CDR3 DNA: TGTGCCAGCAGCCAATTTATATTGGGACAGGGGTACGCCGGGGAGCTGTTTTTT
CDR3 protein: CASSQFILGQGYAGELFF

D gene: -
J gene: TRBJ1-5
clone size: -
V gene: TRBV28
CDR3 DNA: TGTGCCAGCTACGGCGGGGTTCCGAATCAGCCCCAGCATTTT
CDR3 protein: CASYGGVPNQPQHF

D gene: TRBD1
J gene: TRBJ2-7
clone size: -
V gene: TRBV2
CDR3 DNA: TGTGCCAGCAGTGTGGGACAGGGACTGTACGAGCAGTACTTC
CDR3 protein: CASSVGQGLYEQYF

D gene: TRBD1
J gene: TRBJ2-5
clone size: -
V gene: TRBV27
CDR3 DNA: TGTGCCAGCAGTTTGGCCCCTCCGGGACAGGGAGCGGCCCAGTACTTC
CDR3 protein: CASSLAPPGQGAAQYF

D gene: TRBD2
J gene: TRBJ2-2
clone size: few
V gene: TRBV7-8
CDR3 DNA: TGTGCCAGCAGCTTTTCTTATGGAGCGGGAGGCGACACCGGGGAGCTGTTTTTT
CDR3 protein: CASSFSYGAGGDTGELFF

D gene: TRBD2
J gene: TRBJ2-1
clone size: -
V gene: TRBV6-6
CDR3 DNA: TGTGCCTCAAGATCCGGGACTAGCGGACTATACAATGAGCAGTTCTTC
CDR3 protein: CASRSGTSGLYNEQFF

D gene: TRBD1
J gene: TRBJ1-2
clone size: -
V gene: TRBV28
CDR3 DNA: TGTGCCAGCAGTCCCTCGACAGGGGTGAGGGGCGGCTACACCTTC
CDR3 protein: CASSPSTGVRGGYTF

D gene: TRBD2
J gene: TRBJ2-7
clone size: -
V gene: TRBV28
CDR3 DNA: TGTGCCAGTGGGACTAGCGGGAGTATAAACGAGCAGTACTTC
CDR3 protein: CASGTSGSINEQYF